This entry features one T cell receptor beta chain sequence. What it binds is unknown. Researchers partitioned CD4+ cells into CD45RA+ naive and CD45RA-negative memory subsets. This entry comes from a study of shared clonotypes between healthy human individuals. Across the study: CD4 naive and memory got three plates each, CD8 naive two, CD8 memory one. Study results and limitations: Sampling involved blood alone; tissue repertoires likely differ. The study found lower generation probabilities in non-shared clonotypes than in those shared by all four donors.

The CDR3 length is 15 residues. Germline V gene sequence: CDR1 SEHNR, CDR2 FQNEAQ (reference sequence). V was pared by 7 bases and J by 7 bases, with 23 bases between. Here immunoSEQ multiplex PCR was the method, and the copy in TCRdb shows in-frame clones only, minus some. The table has roughly 2.2 million clones, 85% to 95% seen once. The clonotype comes from a man between 18 and 29 years old in good health. Some clones in this sample may be carry-over from other donors' samples. The sample comprised naive CD4+ T cells from PBMCs. Subset defined: CD45RA+ positively selected. V gene TRBV7-9 combines with J gene TRBJ2-7; tentatively, D is TRBD2 (6 bases). The CDR3 nucleotides are TGTGCCAGCACCAGCTCCGGGGTAGCGGCCGTGGAGCAGTACTTC. Its protein is CASTSSGVAAVEQYF.